A single count supports the clone carrying this T cell receptor beta chain. Since no conserved phenylalanine or tryptophan closes the CDR3, a read error is the likely cause. This record belongs to a study of T cells in Graves' hyperthyroidism and ophthalmopathy. Germline V gene sequence: CDR1 SGHRS, CDR2 YFSETQ. The length of the CDR3 is 15 residues. V was clipped by 0 bases and J by 0 bases, with 6 bases between them. Amplified TCR beta CDR3 regions derived from RNA transcripts. First-round RT-PCR with HTBI primers amplified the TCR CDR3 region. Using its own MiXCR run on the multiplex PCR reads, TCRdb lists one record per CDR3 protein. The data show about 290,000 distinct CDR3 sequences, about 15% seen once.

The V and J genes are TRBV5-1 and TRBJ2-2; D is uncertain. Sequenced: blood. The clonotype originates from a woman in her forties or fifties with Graves' hyperthyroidism that later progressed to Graves' ophthalmopathy. CDR3 loop: CASSLDDPNTGELFL. CDR3 DNA sequence: TGCGCCAGCAGCTTGGACGACCCGAACACCGGGGAGCTGTTTCTT.